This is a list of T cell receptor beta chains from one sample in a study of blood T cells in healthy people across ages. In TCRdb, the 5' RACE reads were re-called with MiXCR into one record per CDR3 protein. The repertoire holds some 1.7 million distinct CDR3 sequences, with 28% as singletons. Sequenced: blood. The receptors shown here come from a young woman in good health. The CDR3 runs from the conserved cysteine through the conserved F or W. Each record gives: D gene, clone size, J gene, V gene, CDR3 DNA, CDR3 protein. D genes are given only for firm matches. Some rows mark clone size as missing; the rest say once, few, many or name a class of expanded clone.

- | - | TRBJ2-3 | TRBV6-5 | TGTGCCAGCAGTTACTCGAGGGCCGTTCGGGATACGCAGTATTTT | CASSYSRAVRDTQYF
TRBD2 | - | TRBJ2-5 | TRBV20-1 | TGCAGTGCTTCGCGGACTAGCTGGAGGGACCTCGAGACCCAGTACTTC | CSASRTSWRDLETQYF
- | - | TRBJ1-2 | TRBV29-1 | TGCAGCGCCTTGGACCTCCTTGCCTCCTATGGCTACACCTTC | CSALDLLASYGYTF
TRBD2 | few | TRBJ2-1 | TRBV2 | TGTGCCAGCAGTGAAGGTTTGGGTAGCGGGTACAATGAGCAGTTCTTC | CASSEGLGSGYNEQFF
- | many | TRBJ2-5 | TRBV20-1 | TGCAGTGCTAGTCCGGCGGAACAACAAGAGACCCAGTACTTC | CSASPAEQQETQYF
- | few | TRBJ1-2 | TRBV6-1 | TGTGCCAGCAGTCAGATGTCCAGCTTTCCCGTTAACTATGGCTACACCTTC | CASSQMSSFPVNYGYTF
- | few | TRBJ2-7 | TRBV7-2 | TGTGCCAGCAGCTATTATGGCGGGCGGGCCTCCTACGAGCAGTACTTC | CASSYYGGRASYEQYF
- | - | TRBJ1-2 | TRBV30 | TGTGCTACTCCGTATTACTATGGCTACACCTTC | CATPYYYGYTF
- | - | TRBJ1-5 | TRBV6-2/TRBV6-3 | TGTGCCAGCAGTTACACAGCTAGCAATCAGCCCCAGCATTTT | CASSYTASNQPQHF
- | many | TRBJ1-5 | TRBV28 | TGTGCCAGCAGCTTGCTAAATCAGCCCCAGCATTTT | CASSLLNQPQHF
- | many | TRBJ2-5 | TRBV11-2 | TGTGCCAGCAGTTTCAGGGGTGGGGAAACAACGGAGACCCAGTACTTC | CASSFRGGETTETQYF
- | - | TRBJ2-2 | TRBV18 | TGTGCCAGCTCACCACGGGAGCAGTACACCGGGGAGCTGTTTTTT | CASSPREQYTGELFF
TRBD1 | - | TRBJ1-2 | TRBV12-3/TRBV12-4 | TGTGCCAGCAGCCAGGGACAGGGGAATGGGGATGGCTACACCTTC | CASSQGQGNGDGYTF
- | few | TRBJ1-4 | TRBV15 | TGTGCCACCAGCAGAGGACGGCCAACTAATGAAAAACTGTTTTTT | CATSRGRPTNEKLFF